This T cell receptor (beta chain) derives from a study of T cells in localized non-small cell lung cancer. Whole-study results and caveats: Owing to sequencing of a solitary tumor region, heterogeneity cannot be discounted. In adjacent lung appeared a median about 58 of the top 100 tumor clones. Longer survival (overall) was linked to higher T cell density in blood. Uninvolved neighboring lung showed the greatest T cell clonality, exceeding tumor.

Profiling relied on immunoSEQ multiplex PCR, and the TCRdb table lists in-frame clones only, not all of them. Here the sample spans 52,000 or so clones, roughly 89% being singletons. Comments on this clone: Its specificity is unknown.

This CDR3 has 15 amino acids. V dropped 4 bases and J dropped 0 bases, with 13 bases sitting between them. The germline V gene has CDR1 SGHNT and CDR2 YYREEE (reference sequence). V is TRBV5-4 and J is TRBJ1-1; D gene ambiguous. This TCR was sampled from a male donor at least 60 years old with stage III squamous cell lung carcinoma. The specimen comprised peripheral blood, sampled before any cancer treatment. The CDR3 nucleotides are TGTGCCAGCAGCCATGGTCCGATGATGAACACTGAAGCTTTCTTT. Translating gives CASSHGPMMNTEAFF.